These T cell receptor beta chains were read from a single sample in a study of cytomegalovirus exposure and HLA in healthy donors. Sequencing was performed with immunoSEQ multiplex PCR; in TCRdb, only in-frame clones are kept and a portion is missing. The repertoire holds approximately 170,000 clones, with over 70% as singletons. Material for sequencing was PBMCs. These receptor sequences come from a woman in her thirties or forties in good health and CMV-seropositive. CDR3s include the opening cysteine and the closing phenylalanine or tryptophan. A D gene is named only where the DNA matches it firmly. Rows give clone size only sometimes, using once, few, many, or a class for an expanded clone.

CDR3aa: CASSRGGAAGELFF
CDR3nt: TGTGCCAGCAGTCGCGGGGGGGCCGCTGGGGAGCTGTTTTTT
abundance: NA
v_gene: TRBV28
j_gene: TRBJ2-2
d_gene: TRBD2

CDR3aa: CASSERTGAASPLHF
CDR3nt: TGTGCCAGCAGCGAAAGGACAGGGGCGGCTTCACCCCTCCACTTT
abundance: NA
v_gene: TRBV5-6
j_gene: TRBJ1-6
d_gene: TRBD1

CDR3aa: CASSQDPRNRGYEQYF
CDR3nt: TGTGCCAGCAGCCAAGATCCCCGAAACCGCGGCTACGAGCAGTACTTC
abundance: once
v_gene: TRBV4-2
j_gene: TRBJ2-7
d_gene: NA

CDR3aa: CASSPQGGSPLHF
CDR3nt: TGCGCCAGCAGCCCCCAAGGCGGGTCACCCCTCCACTTT
abundance: NA
v_gene: TRBV5-1
j_gene: TRBJ1-6
d_gene: NA

CDR3aa: CASRRKGGDTEAFF
CDR3nt: TGTGCCAGCAGAAGGAAGGGAGGGGACACTGAAGCTTTCTTT
abundance: few
v_gene: TRBV6-1
j_gene: TRBJ1-1
d_gene: NA

CDR3aa: CASSSYRTPYEQYF
CDR3nt: TGTGCCAGCAGTTCCTACAGGACCCCCTACGAGCAGTACTTC
abundance: NA
v_gene: TRBV27
j_gene: TRBJ2-7
d_gene: NA

CDR3aa: CASSLAQGRTVGTEAFF
CDR3nt: TGTGCCAGCAGCTTAGCTCAGGGTCGTACGGTGGGCACTGAAGCTTTCTTT
abundance: NA
v_gene: TRBV7-8
j_gene: TRBJ1-1
d_gene: NA

CDR3aa: CASSPLDRVGNSQYF
CDR3nt: TGTGCCAGCAGCCCCTTGGACAGGGTCGGAAACAGTCAGTACTTC
abundance: NA
v_gene: TRBV7-9
j_gene: TRBJ2-4
d_gene: TRBD1

CDR3aa: CASSLVPGRGLNSPLHF
CDR3nt: TGTGCCAGCAGCTTAGTTCCTGGACGGGGATTGAATTCACCCCTCCACTTT
abundance: NA
v_gene: TRBV7-8
j_gene: TRBJ1-6
d_gene: NA

CDR3aa: CASRGTGVGQPQHF
CDR3nt: TGTGCCAGCAGGGGGACAGGGGTAGGTCAGCCCCAGCATTTT
abundance: NA
v_gene: TRBV6-1
j_gene: TRBJ1-5
d_gene: TRBD1

CDR3aa: CAWSLGGGGYTF
CDR3nt: TGTGCCTGGAGCTTAGGGGGAGGGGGCTACACCTTC
abundance: NA
v_gene: TRBV30
j_gene: TRBJ1-2
d_gene: NA

CDR3aa: CASSGGWGQGALDEQYF
CDR3nt: TGTGCCAGCAGCGGTGGATGGGGGCAGGGGGCCTTGGACGAGCAGTACTTC
abundance: NA
v_gene: TRBV27
j_gene: TRBJ2-7
d_gene: TRBD1

CDR3aa: CASRQRTGGMRNSPLHF
CDR3nt: TGTGCCAGCAGGCAGAGGACAGGGGGCATGAGAAATTCACCCCTCCACTTT
abundance: NA
v_gene: TRBV5-6
j_gene: TRBJ1-6
d_gene: TRBD1

CDR3aa: CASSAYGRTGNNQPQHF
CDR3nt: TGTGCCAGCAGTGCTTATGGAAGGACAGGGAATAATCAGCCCCAGCATTTT
abundance: NA
v_gene: TRBV6-1
j_gene: TRBJ1-5
d_gene: TRBD1

CDR3aa: CASSSGDYGYTF
CDR3nt: TGTGCCAGCAGTTCAGGGGACTATGGCTACACCTTC
abundance: NA
v_gene: TRBV6-1
j_gene: TRBJ1-2
d_gene: NA

CDR3aa: CASGRDSYNEKLFF
CDR3nt: TGTGCCAGCGGGCGAGACAGCTATAATGAAAAACTGTTTTTT
abundance: few
v_gene: TRBV6-6
j_gene: TRBJ1-4
d_gene: NA

CDR3aa: CGSGTGGAGVGKLFF
CDR3nt: TGTGGATCCGGGACAGGGGGGGCCGGGGTAGGAAAACTGTTTTTT
abundance: once
v_gene: TRBV6-1
j_gene: TRBJ1-4
d_gene: TRBD1

CDR3aa: CASSLGEEHYEQYF
CDR3nt: TGTGCCAGCAGCTTAGGGGAGGAGCACTACGAGCAGTACTTC
abundance: NA
v_gene: TRBV7-2
j_gene: TRBJ2-7
d_gene: NA

CDR3aa: CASSSTGGGDYEQYF
CDR3nt: TGTGCCAGCTCCTCGACAGGGGGAGGGGACTACGAGCAGTACTTC
abundance: NA
v_gene: TRBV18
j_gene: TRBJ2-7
d_gene: TRBD1

CDR3aa: CASSLTVANTGELFF
CDR3nt: TGCGCCAGCAGCTTGACAGTCGCGAACACCGGGGAGCTGTTTTTT
abundance: NA
v_gene: TRBV5-1
j_gene: TRBJ2-2
d_gene: NA

CDR3aa: CASSQTGDQPQHF
CDR3nt: TGTGCCAGTAGTCAAACAGGGGACCAGCCCCAGCATTTT
abundance: NA
v_gene: TRBV19
j_gene: TRBJ1-5
d_gene: TRBD1

CDR3aa: CASSEAHQGLNSPLHF
CDR3nt: TGTGCCAGCAGTGAAGCGCACCAGGGACTTAATTCACCCCTCCACTTT
abundance: NA
v_gene: TRBV6-1
j_gene: TRBJ1-6
d_gene: NA

CDR3aa: CASSYPGQGGNTIYF
CDR3nt: TGTGCCAGCAGTTACCCGGGACAGGGGGGAAACACCATATATTTT
abundance: once
v_gene: TRBV6-6
j_gene: TRBJ1-3
d_gene: TRBD1

CDR3aa: CASGVGQRHYEQYF
CDR3nt: TGTGCCAGCGGGGTTGGACAGAGACACTACGAGCAGTACTTC
abundance: NA
v_gene: TRBV6-5
j_gene: TRBJ2-7
d_gene: NA

CDR3aa: CASRDRESRYNEQFF
CDR3nt: TGTGCCAGTAGGGACCGGGAGAGTCGTTACAATGAGCAGTTCTTC
abundance: NA
v_gene: TRBV19
j_gene: TRBJ2-1
d_gene: NA

CDR3aa: CASSPYQGGIAGANVLTF
CDR3nt: TGTGCCAGCAGTCCTTATCAGGGAGGTATAGCTGGGGCCAACGTCCTGACTTTC
abundance: NA
v_gene: TRBV5-4
j_gene: TRBJ2-6
d_gene: NA

CDR3aa: CASSDRGAPFYEQYF
CDR3nt: TGTGCCAGCAGTGACAGGGGTGCCCCCTTCTACGAGCAGTACTTC
abundance: NA
v_gene: TRBV6-1
j_gene: TRBJ2-7
d_gene: NA

CDR3aa: CAWSPTGGTEAFF
CDR3nt: TGTGCCTGGAGTCCAACAGGGGGCACTGAAGCTTTCTTT
abundance: NA
v_gene: TRBV30
j_gene: TRBJ1-1
d_gene: TRBD1

CDR3aa: CASSGLAGGPGELFF
CDR3nt: TGTGCCAGCAGCGGACTAGCGGGGGGCCCTGGGGAGCTGTTTTTT
abundance: NA
v_gene: TRBV2
j_gene: TRBJ2-2
d_gene: TRBD2

CDR3aa: CASSVAKGTEAFF
CDR3nt: TGTGCCAGCAGCGTAGCGAAGGGGACTGAAGCTTTCTTT
abundance: NA
v_gene: TRBV9
j_gene: TRBJ1-1
d_gene: NA

CDR3aa: CASSIPGQGGYEQYF
CDR3nt: TGTGCCAGCAGCATACCGGGACAGGGAGGGTACGAGCAGTACTTC
abundance: few
v_gene: TRBV11-2
j_gene: TRBJ2-7
d_gene: TRBD1

CDR3aa: CASSENLARGTDTQYF
CDR3nt: TGTGCCAGCAGTGAAAACCTAGCGAGAGGCACAGATACGCAGTATTTT
abundance: NA
v_gene: TRBV6-1
j_gene: TRBJ2-3
d_gene: NA

CDR3aa: CASSQVGGRSNQPQHF
CDR3nt: TGCGCCAGCAGCCAAGTCGGGGGAAGAAGCAATCAGCCCCAGCATTTT
abundance: NA
v_gene: TRBV4-1
j_gene: TRBJ1-5
d_gene: NA

CDR3aa: CASSPEGQRSLDYEQYF
CDR3nt: TGTGCCAGCTCACCAGAGGGACAAAGAAGCCTCGACTACGAGCAGTACTTC
abundance: few
v_gene: TRBV18
j_gene: TRBJ2-7
d_gene: NA

CDR3aa: CASSPGVGFSNYGYTF
CDR3nt: TGCGCCAGCAGCCCGGGAGTGGGGTTTTCTAACTATGGCTACACCTTC
abundance: NA
v_gene: TRBV5-1
j_gene: TRBJ1-2
d_gene: NA

CDR3aa: CAWQGGRYEQYF
CDR3nt: TGTGCCTGGCAAGGGGGCCGCTACGAGCAGTACTTC
abundance: once
v_gene: TRBV30
j_gene: TRBJ2-7
d_gene: TRBD1

CDR3aa: CASSHRQGGGGYTF
CDR3nt: TGTGCCAGCAGTCACCGCCAGGGCGGTGGAGGCTACACCTTC
abundance: NA
v_gene: TRBV6-5
j_gene: TRBJ1-2
d_gene: NA

CDR3aa: CASGLAGGQGINEQFF
CDR3nt: TGTGCCAGCGGACTAGCGGGGGGGCAGGGAATCAATGAGCAGTTCTTC
abundance: few
v_gene: TRBV7-3
j_gene: TRBJ2-1
d_gene: TRBD2

CDR3aa: CASSPGVGDYGYTF
CDR3nt: TGTGCCAGCAGCCCGGGAGTTGGGGACTATGGCTACACCTTC
abundance: NA
v_gene: TRBV9
j_gene: TRBJ1-2
d_gene: NA

CDR3aa: CAWSINAGWRNTEAFF
CDR3nt: TGTGCCTGGAGTATAAACGCAGGGTGGCGGAACACTGAAGCTTTCTTT
abundance: few
v_gene: TRBV30
j_gene: TRBJ1-1
d_gene: NA

CDR3aa: CASSIDGPSGGLNEQFF
CDR3nt: TGTGCCAGTAGTATAGATGGTCCTAGCGGGGGACTGAATGAGCAGTTCTTC
abundance: NA
v_gene: TRBV19
j_gene: TRBJ2-1
d_gene: TRBD2

CDR3aa: CASSPPLSMITVNEQFF
CDR3nt: TGTGCCAGCTCACCCCCTTTATCGATGATTACAGTTAATGAGCAGTTCTTC
abundance: NA
v_gene: TRBV18
j_gene: TRBJ2-1
d_gene: NA

CDR3aa: CASGTGLAGGISSYNEQFF
CDR3nt: TGTGCTAGTGGTACCGGACTAGCGGGGGGAATAAGCTCCTACAATGAGCAGTTCTTC
abundance: NA
v_gene: TRBV12-5
j_gene: TRBJ2-1
d_gene: TRBD2

CDR3aa: CASSQVTGANYGYTF
CDR3nt: TGCGCCAGCAGCCAAGTAACAGGAGCTAACTATGGCTACACCTTC
abundance: NA
v_gene: TRBV4-3
j_gene: TRBJ1-2
d_gene: NA

CDR3aa: CASSFGLAGGLGELFF
CDR3nt: TGTGCCAGCAGCTTTGGACTAGCGGGGGGCCTCGGGGAGCTGTTTTTT
abundance: NA
v_gene: TRBV9
j_gene: TRBJ2-2
d_gene: TRBD2